This T cell receptor (beta chain) was identified in a study of blood T cells in healthy people across ages. For the study at large: Roughly one uniquely barcoded beta molecule per two T cells was captured.

Study results and caveats: Unsorted PBMC material precluded a definitive naive versus antigen-experienced comparison.

Each donor had approximately 10 milliliters of peripheral blood drawn. A remark on this clonotype: Its antigen remains unidentified.

Germline lookup yields CDR1 MDHEN and CDR2 SYDVKM. Between the trimmed V and J ends, which lost 5 bases and 4 bases, there was a span of 14 bases. This CDR3 contains 14 residues. Combining a sample-barcoded 5' primer with a J-beta primer mix, a second PCR ran for roughly 6 to 11 cycles. All cDNA molecules were each tagged by a template-switch adaptor with 12 random nucleotides. MiXCR was run by TCRdb on the 5' RACE reads, yielding one entry per CDR3 protein. This sample has around 690,000 distinct CDR3 sequences, with 45% to 65% found just once. The TCR sequence derives from a man in his 60s in good health. This chain connects TRBV28 to TRBJ2-5, with D perhaps matching TRBD1 (6 bases). Input material: blood. In nucleotides, the CDR3 is TGTGCCAGCAGTACGCCACAGGGCCTAGAGACCCAGTACTTC. It is translated as CASSTPQGLETQYF.